This section outlines one T cell receptor (beta chain) sequence together with its context. This sample was taken from a study of blood T cell repertoires in COVID-19. Study-wide background: Spain, Italy and the United States supplied samples that represented acute and convalescent COVID-19. T cells, B-cell-depleted T cells, or PBMCs provided the cDNA or gDNA that served as material.

This table comes from immunoSEQ multiplex PCR, and its TCRdb copy is limited to in-frame clones, with some not included. The table shows some 71,000 clones, with roughly 89% occurring only once. Germline V gene data show CDR1 as SGHKS and CDR2 as YYEKEE (reference sequence). The CDR3 totals 12 residues. V lost 3 bases to trimming and J lost 2 bases, with 6 bases between them. Sequenced material: peripheral blood. The rearrangement uses TRBV5-5 and TRBJ2-7; D might be TRBD2 (6 bases). The sequence came from a young man with acute or convalescent COVID-19. The CDR3 is CASSSGAYEQYV. Written as DNA, the CDR3 is TGTGCCAGCAGCTCGGGGGCCTACGAGCAGTACGTC.